The 11 T cell receptor beta chains presented below share a single source sample, sequenced in a study of T cell responses to AZD1222 COVID-19 vaccine. Clones were read by immunoSEQ multiplex PCR, and TCRdb kept only the in-frame ones, dropping some. The sample shows about 82,000 clones, around 82% of them seen only once. The sequencing here drew on peripheral blood, taken 28 days after the second AZD1222 dose. These receptors originate from an adult who received the AZD1222 COVID-19 vaccine.

The chain couples TRBV19 to TRBJ1-1, with D perhaps matching TRBD1 (5 bases). Trimming stripped 5 bases from V and 3 bases from J, with 10 bases between. The CDR3 covers 13 residues. Germline CDR1 and CDR2: LNHDA and SQIVND (reference sequence). CDR3 coding DNA: TGTGCCAGTAGTCCCCAGGGTGACACTGAAGCTTTCTTT. Translation gives CASSPQGDTEAFF.

The chain uses TRBV5-8 and TRBJ2-2, with D possibly matching TRBD2 (6 bases). Trimming removed 0 bases at V and 4 bases at J, with 13 bases between. The germline gives CDR1 SGHTS, CDR2 YDEGEE. The CDR3 sequence is 16 residues long. CDR3 protein: CASSLAVAGTTGELFF. CDR3 sequence (DNA): TGTGCCAGCAGCTTGGCCGTTGCGGGAACCACCGGGGAGCTGTTTTTT.

The rearrangement links TRBV6-5 to TRBJ2-7, with D tentatively TRBD1 (6 bases). Trimming took 7 bases from V and 2 from J, leaving 15 bases between them. CDR1 and CDR2 from the germline V gene are MNHEY and SVGAGI. The CDR3 spans 14 residues. CDR3 region: CASNWGRGAYEQYF. As DNA, the CDR3 is TGTGCCAGCAATTGGGGCAGGGGTGCCTACGAGCAGTACTTC.

The rearrangement joins TRBV4-3 to TRBJ1-1; D is unresolved. This CDR3 region has 16 residues. V was trimmed by 0 bases and J by 0 bases, leaving 11 bases between them. Germline loops: CDR1 LGHNA, CDR2 YSLEER. Here the CDR3 DNA reads TGCGCCAGCAGCCAAGAGACGACACTTATGAACACTGAAGCTTTCTTT. It translates to CASSQETTLMNTEAFF.

With regard to this clone: One end of the junction does not line up with germline, which may come from a read error. The rearrangement joins TRBV7-7 to TRBJ2-1; TRBD1 aligns across 9 bases. There are 14 residues in the CDR3. From germline, CDR1 is SSHAT and CDR2 FNYEAQ (reference sequence). In DNA form, the CDR3 reads TGTGCTAGCAGCTTAGGGACAGGGCTCGATGAGCAGTTCTTC. It codes for CASSLGTGLDEQFF. The variable domain in full, with the rest retrieved from reference TRBV7-7 and TRBJ2-1, is GAGVSQSPRYKVTKRGQDVTLRCDPISSHATLYWYQQALGQGPEFLTYFNYEAQPDKSGLPSDRFSAERPEGSISTLTIQRTEQRDSAMYRCASSLGTGLDEQFFGPGTRLTVL.

The chain carries TRBV14 and TRBJ1-2; D is unresolved. Trimming stripped 0 bases from V and 5 bases from J, with 22 bases between. The CDR3 contains 18 residues. Germline V gene data show CDR1 as SGHDN and CDR2 as FVKESK. The DNA for the CDR3 is TGTGCCAGCAGCCAAGATCCACAGAGCACAAATGCGGTATATGGCTACACCTTC. Protein product: CASSQDPQSTNAVYGYTF.

CDR3 protein: CASSLGVTAAGTQYF. CDR3 bases: TGTGCCAGCAGCTTAGGTGTGACGGCTGCGGGGACCCAGTACTTC. V gene TRBV11-2 combines with J gene TRBJ2-5, with D possibly TRBD2 on 5 matching bases. The CDR3 length is 15 residues. V lost 1 base and J lost 7, with 16 bases in between. Per the germline V gene, CDR1 is SGHAT and CDR2 is FQNNGV. The variable domain in full, completed from reference TRBV11-2 and TRBJ2-5, reads EAGVAQSPRYKIIEKRQSVAFWCNPISGHATLYWYQQILGQGPKLLIQFQNNGVVDDSQLPKDRFSAERLKGVDSTLKIQPAKLEDSAVYLCASSLGVTAAGTQYFGPGTRLLVL.

The chain joins TRBV28 to TRBJ2-2; the D is unclear. V was shortened by 2 bases and J by 2 bases, with 3 bases between the two germline ends. The CDR3 sequence is 13 residues long. Germline V CDR1 and CDR2: MDHEN, SYDVKM. CDR3 coding DNA: TGTGCCAGCAGTTTAAGCAACACCGGGGAGCTGTTTTTT. It yields the protein CASSLSNTGELFF.

The genes are TRBV27 and TRBJ1-2; D unclear. This CDR3 has 12 residues. CDR1 is MNHEY and CDR2 is SMNVEV in the germline V gene (reference sequence). Trimming cost V 6 bases and J 14 bases, with 19 bases left between them. CDR3 coding DNA: TGTGCCAGCAGCTCGCTCGGACGCCCAAGAACCTTC. It yields the protein CASSSLGRPRTF.

The rearrangement uses TRBV11-1 and TRBJ1-3; D is unresolved. Trimming stripped 0 bases from V and 0 bases from J, with 9 bases between. The CDR3 extends over 16 amino acids. Germline V gene data show CDR1 as SGHAT and CDR2 as FQDESV (reference sequence). CDR3 DNA sequence: TGTGCCAGCAGCTTAGCGCGTGGGTTCTCTGGAAACACCATATATTTT. Amino acid sequence: CASSLARGFSGNTIYF.

This chain links TRBV6-2 or TRBV6-3 with TRBJ2-7, with D unresolved. The germline CDR1 and CDR2 sequences are MNHEY and SVGEGT. The V end lost 6 bases, the J end lost 5 bases, and 23 bases lay between the germline ends. The CDR3 has 16 amino acids. This chain's CDR3 is CASSLLRAALPHEQYF. DNA for the CDR3: TGTGCCAGCAGCTTACTTAGGGCAGCCCTGCCCCACGAGCAGTACTTC.